A selection of T cell receptor beta chains follows, all from one sample in a study of cytomegalovirus exposure and HLA in healthy donors. Using immunoSEQ multiplex PCR, the repertoire was profiled, and TCRdb retains in-frame clones only, with some absent. Here the sample spans over 150,000 clones, about 70% being singletons. The sequenced sample consisted of PBMCs. Source of these receptors: a woman aged 18-29 years in good health and CMV-seropositive. The CDR3 runs from the conserved cysteine through the conserved F or W. D genes are given only for firm matches. A clone size is listed for some rows: how often the clone was seen (once, few, many), or a class if it is expanded.

size	D	V	J	CDR3	DNA
few	TRBD1	TRBV28	TRBJ2-4	CASSLPGGAKNIQYF	TGTGCCAGCAGTTTACCAGGGGGCGCCAAAAACATTCAGTACTTC
NA	NA	TRBV6-5	TRBJ1-5	CASNDRLGSNQPQHF	TGTGCCAGCAACGACAGGCTTGGGAGCAATCAGCCCCAGCATTTT
NA	TRBD2	TRBV9	TRBJ2-5	CASSVSTSVRETQYF	TGTGCCAGCAGCGTAAGCACTAGCGTACGAGAGACCCAGTACTTC
NA	TRBD1	TRBV5-1	TRBJ2-3	CASSYRTGGTGTQYF	TGCGCCAGCAGCTACCGGACAGGGGGAACAGGTACGCAGTATTTT
NA	TRBD1	TRBV30	TRBJ1-1	CAWSQDRGFEAFF	TGTGCCTGGAGTCAGGACAGGGGGTTTGAAGCTTTCTTT
once	NA	TRBV28	TRBJ2-1	CASSDPKAGLRYNEQFF	TGTGCCAGCAGTGACCCCAAGGCAGGGTTGAGGTACAATGAGCAGTTCTTC
NA	TRBD1	TRBV13	TRBJ1-2	CASSGGQVKNYGYTF	TGTGCCAGCAGCGGGGGACAGGTTAAAAACTATGGCTACACCTTC
NA	NA	TRBV7-9	TRBJ2-5	CASSLGRISGETQYF	TGTGCCAGCAGCTTAGGACGGATCTCGGGGGAGACCCAGTACTTC
NA	TRBD2	TRBV7-2	TRBJ2-6	CASSLYGGGTFSGANVLTF	TGTGCCAGCAGCTTATACGGCGGGGGGACCTTCTCTGGGGCCAACGTCCTGACTTTC
NA	NA	TRBV5-1	TRBJ1-1	CASSLAGNTEAFF	TGCGCCAGCAGCTTGGCAGGGAACACTGAAGCTTTCTTT
few	NA	TRBV5-1	TRBJ2-3	CASSLANGAGTDTQYF	TGCGCCAGCAGCTTGGCCAATGGGGCCGGCACAGATACGCAGTATTTT
few	NA	TRBV14	TRBJ1-2	CASSQARGARNGYTF	TGTGCCAGCAGCCAAGCTCGGGGGGCTCGTAATGGCTACACCTTC
NA	TRBD2	TRBV27	TRBJ2-2	CASSLTLAGVRELFF	TGTGCCAGCAGTTTAACACTAGCGGGGGTCCGGGAGCTGTTTTTT
NA	TRBD1	TRBV5-8	TRBJ1-5	CASSFWTGGSQPQHF	TGTGCCAGCAGCTTTTGGACAGGGGGTAGTCAGCCCCAGCATTTT
NA	NA	TRBV19	TRBJ1-2	CASSPDRTYGYTF	TGTGCCAGTAGCCCCGACAGAACCTATGGCTACACCTTC
NA	TRBD1	TRBV14	TRBJ1-1	CASTMAGQGEAFF	TGTGCCAGCACCATGGCCGGACAGGGCGAAGCTTTCTTT